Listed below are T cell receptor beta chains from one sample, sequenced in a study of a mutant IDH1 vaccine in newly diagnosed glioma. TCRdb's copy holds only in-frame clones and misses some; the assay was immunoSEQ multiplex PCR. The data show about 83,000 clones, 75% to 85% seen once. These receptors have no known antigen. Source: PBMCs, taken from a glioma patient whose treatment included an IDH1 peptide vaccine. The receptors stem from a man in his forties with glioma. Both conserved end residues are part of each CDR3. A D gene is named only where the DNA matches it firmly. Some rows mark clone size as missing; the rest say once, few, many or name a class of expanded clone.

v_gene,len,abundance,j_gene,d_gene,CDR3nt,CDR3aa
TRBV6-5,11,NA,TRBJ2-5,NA,TGTGCCAGCGGCAACGGGGAGACCCAGTACTTC,CASGNGETQYF
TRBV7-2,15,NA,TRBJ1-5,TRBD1,TGTGCCAGCAGCCGGACAGGACCTGGCAATCAGCCCCAGCATTTT,CASSRTGPGNQPQHF
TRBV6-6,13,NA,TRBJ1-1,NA,TGTGCCAGCAGGGCAGCTATGAACACTGAAGCTTTCTTT,CASRAAMNTEAFF
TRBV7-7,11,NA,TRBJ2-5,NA,TGTGCTGTACCCAGGGGCGAGACCCAGTACTTC,CAVPRGETQYF
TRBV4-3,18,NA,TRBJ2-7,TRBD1,TGCGCCAGCAGCCAAGATGATTTAGGGGACAGGGGTCACTACGAGCAGTACTTC,CASSQDDLGDRGHYEQYF
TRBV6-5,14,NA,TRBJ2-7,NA,TGTGCCAGCAGCCCCACAGGGGCGGGGTGGGAGCAGTACTTC,CASSPTGAGWEQYF
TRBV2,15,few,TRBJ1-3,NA,TGTGCCAGCAGTGAAAATAGGGTAATCGGAAACACCATATATTTT,CASSENRVIGNTIYF
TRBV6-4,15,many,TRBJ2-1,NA,TGTGCCAGCAGTGACTCAATCGACCCCTACAATGAGCAGTTCTTC,CASSDSIDPYNEQFF
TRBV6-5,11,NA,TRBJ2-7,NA,TGTGCCAGCAGTTACTTCCACGAGCAGTACTTC,CASSYFHEQYF
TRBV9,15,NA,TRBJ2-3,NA,TGTGCCAGCAGCCTTGGATGGGGGCATACAGATACGCAGTATTTT,CASSLGWGHTDTQYF
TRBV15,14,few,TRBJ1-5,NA,TGTGCCACCAGCGGGGGAATAAGCAATCAGCCCCAGCATTTT,CATSGGISNQPQHF
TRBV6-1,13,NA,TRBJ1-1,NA,TGTGCCAGCAGTGGTTTGGGGTCTCCTGAAGCTTTCTTT,CASSGLGSPEAFF
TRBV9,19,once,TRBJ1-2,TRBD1,TGTGCCAGCAGCGTAGTGTCGCTAGGGGGGACAGGGAAAACTGGTGGCTACACCTTC,CASSVVSLGGTGKTGGYTF
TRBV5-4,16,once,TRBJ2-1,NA,TGTGCCAGCAGCTTCGACTCGCAGAGCTCCTACAATGAGCAGTTCTTC,CASSFDSQSSYNEQFF
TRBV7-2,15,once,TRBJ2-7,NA,TGTGCCAGCAGCTTAAAGGTTACCGGTTGGAACGAGCAGTACTTC,CASSLKVTGWNEQYF
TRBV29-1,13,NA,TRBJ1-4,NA,TGCAGCGCCTCCAGAGGGGCTAATGAAAAACTGTTTTTT,CSASRGANEKLFF
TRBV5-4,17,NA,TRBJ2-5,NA,TGTGCCAGCAGCTGGGGGGATACGGGCCCAGTAGGAGAGACCCAGTACTTC,CASSWGDTGPVGETQYF
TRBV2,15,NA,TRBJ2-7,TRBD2,TGTGCCAGCAGTGAAAGTGGACTAGCGGGAGGCGAGCAGTACTTC,CASSESGLAGGEQYF
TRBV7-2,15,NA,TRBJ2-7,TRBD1,TGTGCCAGCAGCTTCCCCGGGACAGGCCACTACGAGCAGTACTTC,CASSFPGTGHYEQYF
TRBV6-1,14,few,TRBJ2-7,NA,TGTGCCAGCAGTGAAGGTGGCAGCTCCTACGAGCAGTACTTC,CASSEGGSSYEQYF
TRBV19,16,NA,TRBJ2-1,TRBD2,TGTGCCAGTAGTACACTAGCGGGGGGGCCTTACAATGAGCAGTTCTTC,CASSTLAGGPYNEQFF
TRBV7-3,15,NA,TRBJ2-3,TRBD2,TGTGCCAGCAGCTTGAAAGCGGGAGGGCCGGATACGCAGTATTTT,CASSLKAGGPDTQYF
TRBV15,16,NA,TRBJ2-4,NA,TGTGCCACCAGCAGAGATTCGGGGGTAGCCAAAAACATTCAGTACTTC,CATSRDSGVAKNIQYF
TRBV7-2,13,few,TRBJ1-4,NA,TGTGCCAGCAGCTTAAGAACAGGCGAAAAACTGTTTTTT,CASSLRTGEKLFF
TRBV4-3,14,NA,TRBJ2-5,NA,TGCGCCAGCAGCCAAGAACCGCTCCAAGAGACCCAGTACTTC,CASSQEPLQETQYF
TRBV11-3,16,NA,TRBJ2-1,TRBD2,TGTGCCAGCAGCTTAGATCGGGGACTAGCGGGATCTGAGCAGTTCTTC,CASSLDRGLAGSEQFF
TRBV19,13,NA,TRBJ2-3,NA,TGTGCCAGTAGTCCCGCTCACCCAGATACGCAGTATTTT,CASSPAHPDTQYF
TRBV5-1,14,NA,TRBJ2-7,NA,TGCGCCAGCAGCCCGGCGGGGACCTCCTACGAGCAGTACTTC,CASSPAGTSYEQYF
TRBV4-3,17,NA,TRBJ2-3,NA,TGCGCCAGCAGCCAAGATCCCCCAAAGGGGAGCACAGATACGCAGTATTTT,CASSQDPPKGSTDTQYF
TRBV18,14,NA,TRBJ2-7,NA,TGTGCCAGCTCACTGGAGGGAAGGGGTTACGAGCAGTACTTC,CASSLEGRGYEQYF
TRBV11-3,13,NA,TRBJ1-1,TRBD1,TGTGCCAGCAGCTTTGCAGGGGGCACTGAAGCTTTCTTT,CASSFAGGTEAFF
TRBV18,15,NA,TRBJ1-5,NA,TGTGCCAGCTCTCCCTGGGGGGTTAGCAATCAGCCCCAGCATTTT,CASSPWGVSNQPQHF
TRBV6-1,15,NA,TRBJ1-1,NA,TGTGCCAGCAGTGAAGCGCTCATTGAAAGGGGCCAACTTTTCTTT,CASSEALIERGQLFF
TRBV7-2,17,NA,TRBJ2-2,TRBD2,TGTGCCAGCAGCCGGACTAGCGGGGGGTTCTTAGGCGGGGAGCTGTTTTTT,CASSRTSGGFLGGELFF
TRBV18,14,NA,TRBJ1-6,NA,TGTGCCAGCTCACCGGGACTCAGAAATTCACCCCTCCACTTT,CASSPGLRNSPLHF
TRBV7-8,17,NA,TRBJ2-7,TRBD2,TGTGCCAGCAGCTTAGTAGCGGGAGTACCCCGCTCCTACGAGCAGTACTTC,CASSLVAGVPRSYEQYF
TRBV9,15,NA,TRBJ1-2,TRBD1,TGTGCCAGCAGCGCCGGACAGGTGAAGGACTATGGCTACACCTTC,CASSAGQVKDYGYTF
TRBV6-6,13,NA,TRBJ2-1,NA,TGTGCCAGCAGCCTGGACTCTTACAATGAGCAGTTCTTC,CASSLDSYNEQFF
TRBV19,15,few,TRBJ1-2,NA,TGTGCCAGTAGTATAGAGCCAGGGCGCCCAAATGGCTACACCTTC,CASSIEPGRPNGYTF
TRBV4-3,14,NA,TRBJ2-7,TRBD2,TGCGCCAGCAGCCAAGAGCGGGTAGCGGGCGAGCAGTACTTC,CASSQERVAGEQYF
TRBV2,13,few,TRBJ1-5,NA,TGTGCCAGCAATGAAGGAAGAGGGGAGCCCCAGCATTTT,CASNEGRGEPQHF
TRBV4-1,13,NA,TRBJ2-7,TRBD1,TGCGCCAGCGGATCGGGACAGGGCTACGAGCAGTACTTC,CASGSGQGYEQYF
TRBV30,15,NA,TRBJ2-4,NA,TGTGCCTGGAGTGTAGGTGTTGTGGCCAAAAACATTCAGTACTTC,CAWSVGVVAKNIQYF
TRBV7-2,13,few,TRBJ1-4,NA,TGTGCCTCCCAGGGGATCCAAAATGAAAAACTGTTTTTT,CASQGIQNEKLFF
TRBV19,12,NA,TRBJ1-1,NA,TGTGCCACGTCAGGGCGGGCTACTGAAGCTTTCTTT,CATSGRATEAFF
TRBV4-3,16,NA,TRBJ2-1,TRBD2,TGCGCCAGCAGCCAAAGTAGCGGGGGGGCCTACAATGAGCAGTTCTTC,CASSQSSGGAYNEQFF
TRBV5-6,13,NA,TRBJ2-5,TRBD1,TGTGCCAGCAGCTCGGACAGGGGAGAGACCCAGTACTTC,CASSSDRGETQYF
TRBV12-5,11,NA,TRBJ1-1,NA,TGTGCTAGTGGTTTGGGCACTGAAGCTTTCTTT,CASGLGTEAFF
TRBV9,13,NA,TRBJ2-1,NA,TGTGCCAGCAGCGAGGGACTCCGGCTTGAGCAGTTCTTC,CASSEGLRLEQFF
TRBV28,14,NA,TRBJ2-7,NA,TGTGCCAGCAGTTTACCCGGGAGCTCCTACGAGCAGTACTTC,CASSLPGSSYEQYF